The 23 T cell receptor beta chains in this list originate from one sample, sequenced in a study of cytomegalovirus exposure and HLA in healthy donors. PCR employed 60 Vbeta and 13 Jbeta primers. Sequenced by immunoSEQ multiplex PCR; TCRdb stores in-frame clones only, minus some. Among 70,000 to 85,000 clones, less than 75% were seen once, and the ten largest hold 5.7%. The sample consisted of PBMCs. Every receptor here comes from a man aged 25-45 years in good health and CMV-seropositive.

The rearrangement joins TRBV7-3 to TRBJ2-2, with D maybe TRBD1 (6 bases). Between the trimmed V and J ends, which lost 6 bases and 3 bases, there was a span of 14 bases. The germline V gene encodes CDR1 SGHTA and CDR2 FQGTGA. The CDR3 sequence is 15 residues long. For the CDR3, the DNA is TGTGCCAGCAGTACAGGGAACAGAGACACCGGGGAGCTGTTTTTT. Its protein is CASSTGNRDTGELFF.

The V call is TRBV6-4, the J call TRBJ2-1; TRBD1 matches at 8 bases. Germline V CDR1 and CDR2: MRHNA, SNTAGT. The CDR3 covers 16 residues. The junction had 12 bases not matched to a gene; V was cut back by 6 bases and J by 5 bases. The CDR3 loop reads CASRTQGARDHNEQFF. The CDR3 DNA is TGTGCCAGCAGGACGCAGGGGGCGCGGGATCACAATGAGCAGTTCTTC.

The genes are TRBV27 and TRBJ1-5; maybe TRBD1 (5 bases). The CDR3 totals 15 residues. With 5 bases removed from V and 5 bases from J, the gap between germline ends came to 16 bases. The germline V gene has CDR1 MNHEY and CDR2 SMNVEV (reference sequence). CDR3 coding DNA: TGTGCCAGCAGTCCGGGGAGGGGCGGCGATCAGCCCCAGCATTTT. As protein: CASSPGRGGDQPQHF.

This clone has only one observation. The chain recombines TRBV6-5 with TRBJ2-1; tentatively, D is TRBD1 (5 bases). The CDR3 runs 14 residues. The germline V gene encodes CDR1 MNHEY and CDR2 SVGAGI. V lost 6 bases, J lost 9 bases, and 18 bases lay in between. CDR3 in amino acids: CASRRTIPEFEQFF. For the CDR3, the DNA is TGTGCCAGCAGACGGACAATTCCGGAATTTGAGCAGTTCTTC.

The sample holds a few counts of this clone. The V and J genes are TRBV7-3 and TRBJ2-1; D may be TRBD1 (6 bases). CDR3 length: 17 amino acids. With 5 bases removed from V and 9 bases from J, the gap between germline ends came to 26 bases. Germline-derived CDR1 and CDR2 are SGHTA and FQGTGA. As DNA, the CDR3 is TGTGCCAGCAGCCCAACCTCCGGGACAACCCGTCGGTCTGAGCAGTTCTTC. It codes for CASSPTSGTTRRSEQFF.

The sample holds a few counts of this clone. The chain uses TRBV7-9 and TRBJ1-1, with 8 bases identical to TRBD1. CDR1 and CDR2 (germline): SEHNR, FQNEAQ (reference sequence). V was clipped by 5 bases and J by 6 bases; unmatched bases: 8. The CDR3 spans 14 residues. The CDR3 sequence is CASSPTGGNAEAFF. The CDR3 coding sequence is TGTGCCAGCAGCCCCACAGGGGGTAACGCTGAAGCTTTCTTT.

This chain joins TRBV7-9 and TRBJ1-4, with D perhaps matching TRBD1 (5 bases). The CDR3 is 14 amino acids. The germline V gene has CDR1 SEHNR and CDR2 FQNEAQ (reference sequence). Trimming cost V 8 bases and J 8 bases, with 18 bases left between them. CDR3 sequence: CASSGGVNGEKLFF. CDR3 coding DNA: TGTGCCAGCTCGGGGGGAGTGAACGGGGAAAAACTGTTTTTT.

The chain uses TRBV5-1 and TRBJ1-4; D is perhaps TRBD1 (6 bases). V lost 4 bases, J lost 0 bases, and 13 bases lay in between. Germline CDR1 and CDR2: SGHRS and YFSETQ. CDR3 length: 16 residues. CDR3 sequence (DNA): TGCGCCAGCAGCCCAGCAGGGGTTGCAACTAATGAAAAACTGTTTTTT. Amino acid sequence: CASSPAGVATNEKLFF. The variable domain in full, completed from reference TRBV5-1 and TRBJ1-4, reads KAGVTQTPRYLIKTRGQQVTLSCSPISGHRSVSWYQQTPGQGLQFLFEYFSETQRNKGNFPGRFSGRQFSNSRSEMNVSTLELGDSALYLCASSPAGVATNEKLFFGSGTQLSVL.

The CDR3 DNA reads as TGTGCCAGCAGCCGGGGCGGGGACGAGCAGTACTTC. Translating gives CASSRGGDEQYF. The chain combines TRBV7-8 with TRBJ2-7; tentative D call: TRBD2 (6 bases). The V end lost 5 bases, the J end lost 5 bases, and 10 bases lay between the germline ends. Germline CDR1 and CDR2: SGHVS and FQNEAQ. This CDR3 spans 12 amino acids. Based on the CDR3 plus reference TRBV7-8 and TRBJ2-7, the full variable domain is GAGVSQSPRYKVAKRGQDVALRCDPISGHVSLFWYQQALGQGPEFLTYFQNEAQLDKSGLPSDRFFAERPEGSVSTLKIQRTQQEDSAVYLCASSRGGDEQYFGPGTRLTVT.

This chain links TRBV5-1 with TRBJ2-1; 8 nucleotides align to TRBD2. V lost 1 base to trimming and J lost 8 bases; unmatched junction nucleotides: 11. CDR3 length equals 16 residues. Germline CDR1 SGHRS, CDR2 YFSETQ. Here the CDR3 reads CASSLNGISGTHEQFF. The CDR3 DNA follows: TGCGCCAGCAGCTTGAATGGAATTAGCGGGACCCATGAGCAGTTCTTC.

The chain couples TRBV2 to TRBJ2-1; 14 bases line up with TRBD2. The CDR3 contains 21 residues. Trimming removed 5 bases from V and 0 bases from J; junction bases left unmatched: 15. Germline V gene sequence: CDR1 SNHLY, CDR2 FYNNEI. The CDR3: CASSPLFPGTSGSRSYNEQFF. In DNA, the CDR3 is TGTGCCAGCAGTCCCCTATTCCCCGGGACTAGCGGGAGCCGCTCCTACAATGAGCAGTTCTTC.

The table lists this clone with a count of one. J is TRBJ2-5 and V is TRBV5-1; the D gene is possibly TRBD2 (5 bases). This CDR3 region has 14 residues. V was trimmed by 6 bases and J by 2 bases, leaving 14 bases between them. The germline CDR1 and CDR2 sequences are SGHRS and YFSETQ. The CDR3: CASKLGGKQETQYF. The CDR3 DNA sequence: TGCGCCAGCAAACTCGGAGGAAAACAAGAGACCCAGTACTTC.

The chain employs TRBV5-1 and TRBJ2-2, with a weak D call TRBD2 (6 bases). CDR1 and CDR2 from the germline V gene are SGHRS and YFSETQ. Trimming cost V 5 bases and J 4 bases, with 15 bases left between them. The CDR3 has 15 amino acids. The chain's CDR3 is CASRPGTHSTGELFF. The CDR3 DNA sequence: TGCGCCAGCAGGCCCGGGACTCACTCCACCGGGGAGCTGTTTTTT.

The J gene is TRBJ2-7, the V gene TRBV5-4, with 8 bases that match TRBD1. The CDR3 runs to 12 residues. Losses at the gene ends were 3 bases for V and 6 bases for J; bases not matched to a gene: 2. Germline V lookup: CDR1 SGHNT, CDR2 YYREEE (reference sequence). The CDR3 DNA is TGTGCCAGCAGCTCCGGACAGGGCGAGCAGTACTTC. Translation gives CASSSGQGEQYF.

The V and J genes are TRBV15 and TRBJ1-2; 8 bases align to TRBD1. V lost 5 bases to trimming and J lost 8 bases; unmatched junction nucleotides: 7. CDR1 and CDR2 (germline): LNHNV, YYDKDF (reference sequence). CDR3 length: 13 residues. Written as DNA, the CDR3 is TGTGCCACCAGCCAAAGACAGGGGAGGGGCTACACCTTC. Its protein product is CATSQRQGRGYTF.

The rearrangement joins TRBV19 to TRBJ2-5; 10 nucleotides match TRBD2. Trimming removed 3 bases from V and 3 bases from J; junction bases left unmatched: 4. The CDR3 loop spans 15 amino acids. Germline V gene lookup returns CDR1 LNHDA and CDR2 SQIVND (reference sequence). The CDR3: CASSIWTSGKETQYF. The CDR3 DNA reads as TGTGCCAGTAGTATCTGGACTAGCGGAAAAGAGACCCAGTACTTC.

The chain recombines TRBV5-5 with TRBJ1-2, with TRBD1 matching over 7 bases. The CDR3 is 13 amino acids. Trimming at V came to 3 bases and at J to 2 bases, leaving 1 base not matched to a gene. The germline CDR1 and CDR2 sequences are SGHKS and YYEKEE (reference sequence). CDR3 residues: CASSSGQNYGYTF. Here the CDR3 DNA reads TGTGCCAGCAGCTCGGGACAGAACTATGGCTACACCTTC. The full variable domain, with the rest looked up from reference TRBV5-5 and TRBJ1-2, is DAGVTQSPTHLIKTRGQQVTLRCSPISGHKSVSWYQQVLGQGPQFIFQYYEKEERGRGNFPDRFSARQFPNYSSELNVNALLLGDSALYLCASSSGQNYGYTFGSGTRLTVV.

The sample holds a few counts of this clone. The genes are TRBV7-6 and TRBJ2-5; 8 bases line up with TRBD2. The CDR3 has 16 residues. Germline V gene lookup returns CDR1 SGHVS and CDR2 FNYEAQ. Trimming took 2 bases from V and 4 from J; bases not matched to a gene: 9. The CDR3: CASSLPETGGPETQYF. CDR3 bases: TGTGCCAGCAGCTTACCTGAAACGGGGGGGCCAGAGACCCAGTACTTC.

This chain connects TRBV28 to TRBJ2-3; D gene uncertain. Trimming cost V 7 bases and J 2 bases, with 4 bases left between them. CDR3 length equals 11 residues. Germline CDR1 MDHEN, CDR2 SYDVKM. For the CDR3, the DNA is TGTGCCAGCACCCTCACAGATACGCAGTATTTT. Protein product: CASTLTDTQYF.

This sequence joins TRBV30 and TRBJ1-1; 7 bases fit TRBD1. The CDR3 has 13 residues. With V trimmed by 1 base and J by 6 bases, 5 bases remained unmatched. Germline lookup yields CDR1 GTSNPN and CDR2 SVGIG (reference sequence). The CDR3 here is CAWSAWTGAEAFF. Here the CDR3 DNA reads TGTGCCTGGAGTGCGTGGACAGGCGCTGAAGCTTTCTTT. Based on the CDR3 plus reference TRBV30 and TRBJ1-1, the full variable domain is SQTIHQWPATLVQPVGSPLSLECTVEGTSNPNLYWYRQAAGRGLQLLFYSVGIGQISSEVPQNLSASRPQDRQFILSSKKLLLSDSGFYLCAWSAWTGAEAFFGQGTRLTVV.

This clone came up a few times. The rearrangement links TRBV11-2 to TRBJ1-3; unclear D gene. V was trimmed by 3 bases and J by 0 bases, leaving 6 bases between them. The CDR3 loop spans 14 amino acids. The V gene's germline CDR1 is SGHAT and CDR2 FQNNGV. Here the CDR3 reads CASSFGSSGNTIYF. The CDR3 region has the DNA TGTGCCAGCAGCTTTGGGAGCTCTGGAAACACCATATATTTT.

This chain's CDR3 is CASSFGTSGSFTGELFF. The CDR3 DNA reads as TGTGCCAGCAGCTTCGGGACTAGCGGGAGTTTCACCGGGGAGCTGTTTTTT. V usage is TRBV5-5 and J usage is TRBJ2-2; 14 positions match TRBD2. The V gene end was trimmed by 2 bases and the J gene end by 4 bases; junction bases not matched to a gene: 4. The CDR3 is 17 residues long. CDR1 is SGHKS, CDR2 YYEKEE, per germline (reference sequence).

CDR3 bases: TGTGCCACCCCAGGGGGCGCCCGTTATGGCTACACCTTC. The encoded protein is CATPGGARYGYTF. The V call is TRBV21-1, the J call TRBJ1-2; the table's D call of TRBD1 was not tested on the DNA. TRBV21-1 represents a pseudogene. The CDR3 spans 13 residues.